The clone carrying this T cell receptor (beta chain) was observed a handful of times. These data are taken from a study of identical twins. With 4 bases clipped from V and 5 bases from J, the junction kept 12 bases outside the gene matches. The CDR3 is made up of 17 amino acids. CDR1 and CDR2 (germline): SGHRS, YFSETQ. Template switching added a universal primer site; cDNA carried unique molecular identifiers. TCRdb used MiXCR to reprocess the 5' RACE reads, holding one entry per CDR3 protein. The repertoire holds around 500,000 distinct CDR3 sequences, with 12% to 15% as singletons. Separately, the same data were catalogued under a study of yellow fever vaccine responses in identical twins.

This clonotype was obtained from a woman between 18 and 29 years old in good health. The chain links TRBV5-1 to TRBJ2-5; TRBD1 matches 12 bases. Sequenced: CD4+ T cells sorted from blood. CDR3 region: CASSRSTGTGGEETQYF. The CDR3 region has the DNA TGCGCCAGCAGCCGTTCCACCGGGACAGGGGGCGAGGAGACCCAGTACTTC.